This is a list of T cell receptor beta chains from one sample in a study of CD8+ T cells in alopecia areata. Libraries were prepared by immunoSEQ multiplex PCR; TCRdb keeps only in-frame clonotypes and omits some of them. The sample consists of approximately 210,000 clones, around two fifths of them appearing once. The sequencing here drew on CD4+ T cells sorted from blood, taken at approximately week 36, from a patient treated with tofacitinib. These receptors came from a human donor with alopecia areata. CDR3s include the opening cysteine and the closing phenylalanine or tryptophan.

TRBV7-2,CASSLTGGIQETQYF
TRBV28,CASKGQAYNEQFF
TRBV11-3,CASSPGSADTQYF
TRBV5-1,CASSIGTSGTEQYF
TRBV5-1,CASSTTGTGGSEQYF
TRBV5-1,CASSTGDFLGEQYF
TRBV28,CASSTHRDLNEKLFF
TRBV27,CASSPYKPTSGTTRTDTQYF
TRBV7-9,CASSLGTSGSEQYF
TRBV11-2,CASSFSYNEQFF
TRBV27,CASSLTDGRDEQYF
TRBV28,CASSVGTETQYF
TRBV29-1,CSVESGTGEVKNIQYF
TRBV7-6,CASSRSSGTVHEQFF
TRBV2,CAPTQDPLVSYGYTF
TRBV30,CAWNMGRGAADTQYF
TRBV19,CASGGDSYQPQHF
TRBV30,CAWSSRDNQPQHF
TRBV10-3,CAISEPARTDTQYF
TRBV4-3,CASGPGNSLHNEQFF
TRBV7-2,CASSPDRGRQETQYF
TRBV19,CASTSGLAIGELFF
TRBV9,CASSIQGAPPYNEQFF
TRBV27,CASGSVKLNYGYTF
TRBV5-1,CASSLGSATRLNEQFF
TRBV14,CASSQDRGSPRRVNEQFF
TRBV5-1,CATNWGNTGELFF
TRBV4-3,CASSQVVRGGTEAFF
TRBV7-9,CASSSGGQGRGETQYF
TRBV29-1,CSVVSGVNIQYF
TRBV30,CAWSVQSGTQYF
TRBV4-3,CASSQLPRIAGVYEQYF
TRBV30,CAWSGRTGDYEQYF
TRBV4-2,CASSQVGGETQYF
TRBV29-1,CSVALDRGSQFF
TRBV25-1,CASSELPVAETNEQFF
TRBV6-5,CASSYSRDRRNEKLFF
TRBV4-2,CASSQDPDGNYGYTF
TRBV4-1,CASSLTAGGMDTQYF
TRBV29-1,CSVEDQVQKQYF
TRBV6-6,CAGSRGAGETQYF
TRBV25-1,CASSRTGAYEQYF
TRBV4-1,CASSQTGRSYEQYF
TRBV7-2,CASSSQATDTQYF
TRBV29-1,CSAGQGIYGYTF